A single T cell receptor (beta chain) is shown here with its context. The data were taken from a study of blood T cell repertoires in COVID-19. Study at large: Whether acute or convalescent, the COVID-19 samples came from the United States, Italy and Spain. Sample material is recorded as cDNA or gDNA derived from T cells, B-cell-depleted T cells, or PBMCs.

The germline gives CDR1 SGHRS, CDR2 YFSETQ. The ends were cut back, 1 base at V and 1 base at J, with 18 bases in the middle. There are 18 residues in the CDR3. As handled by the study authors: By means of reference gene primer amplification, nucleated cell counts were estimated. This table comes from immunoSEQ multiplex PCR, and its TCRdb copy is limited to in-frame clones, with some not included. The V and J calls and clone size were taken over from that table, and D and trimming were inferred from the DNA. The sample has about 400,000 clones, 85% to 90% seen once; the top ten hold about 3%. The chain employs TRBV5-1 and TRBJ1-5; D remains ambiguous. Sequenced material: peripheral blood. This receptor was identified in a human donor in a cohort sampled during active COVID-19. Written as DNA, the CDR3 is TGCGCCAGCAGCTTGCGACCTCAGGCGGGTAGGAGCAATCAGCCCCAGCATTTT. Protein sequence: CASSLRPQAGRSNQPQHF.